One sample yielded the 24 T cell receptor beta chains listed below, sequenced in a study of T-cell reconstitution after alpha-beta-depleted transplantation in children. A TCRbeta library incorporating unique molecular identifiers was prepared. Via MiXCR, TCRdb re-called the PCR reads, giving one row per CDR3 protein. This sample has 70,000 to 95,000 distinct CDR3 sequences; roughly a sixth occur once, and the top ten carry roughly a fifth. The sequenced sample was PBMCs, mostly from graft donor cells, obtained 180 days after TCRalphabeta/CD19-depleted stem cell transplant. These receptors all come from a male patient under 10 years old who had a stem cell transplant for acute lymphoblastic leukemia, so the T cells may come from the graft donor.

The gene calls are TRBV18 and TRBJ2-2; unclear D gene. Germline V gives CDR1 KGHSH, CDR2 LQKENI. The V end was cut by 0 bases, the J end by 6 bases, with 8 bases between. The CDR3 sequence is 14 residues long. CDR3 amino acids: CASSPPSGPGELFF. Here the CDR3 DNA reads TGTGCCAGCTCACCACCGTCAGGCCCCGGGGAGCTGTTTTTT.

This clonotype has only a few counts. V is TRBV7-9 and J is TRBJ2-7; D not certain. CDR1 and CDR2 (germline): SEHNR, FQNEAQ (reference sequence). V was cut by 1 base and J by 0 bases, with 10 bases left in between. The CDR3 consists of 15 residues. In DNA, the CDR3 is TGTGCCAGCAGCTTAGGGCGCTTTAGCTCCTACGAGCAGTACTTC. Translating it yields CASSLGRFSSYEQYF.

The chain couples TRBV27 to TRBJ1-1; 8 nucleotides match TRBD1. This CDR3 contains 14 residues. Germline CDR1 is MNHEY and CDR2 is SMNVEV (reference sequence). The junction had 5 bases not matched to a gene; V was cut back by 5 bases and J by 3 bases. The CDR3 nucleotides are TGTGCCAGCAGTCCAACGACAGGGGACACTGAAGCTTTCTTT. Translating it yields CASSPTTGDTEAFF.

This clonotype has a single count. The chain employs TRBV14 and TRBJ2-5; tentative D call: TRBD2 (5 bases). The CDR3 contains 12 residues. V was shortened by 4 bases and J by 3 bases, with 6 bases between the two germline ends. Germline V gene data show CDR1 as SGHDN and CDR2 as FVKESK. CDR3 nucleotides: TGTGCCAGCAGCCGAGGGAAAGAGACCCAGTACTTC. Translation gives CASSRGKETQYF. Full variable domain (outside the CDR3, taken from reference TRBV14 and TRBJ2-5): EAGVTQFPSHSVIEKGQTVTLRCDPISGHDNLYWYRRVMGKEIKFLLHFVKESKQDESGMPNNRFLAERTGGTYSTLKVQPAELEDSGVYFCASSRGKETQYFGPGTRLLVL.

The rearrangement links TRBV9 to TRBJ2-3, with 9 bases fitting TRBD2. V lost 0 bases to trimming and J lost 2 bases; unmatched junction nucleotides: 7. Germline CDR1 SGDLS, CDR2 YYNGEE. This CDR3 contains 17 residues. CDR3 bases: TGTGCCAGCAGCGTAGACCCCAGCGGGGGGATCACAGATACGCAGTATTTT. This codes for CASSVDPSGGITDTQYF.

This clonotype was seen at least ten times. The chain joins TRBV28 to TRBJ2-1; the D is unclear. The germline V gene encodes CDR1 MDHEN and CDR2 SYDVKM. V was shortened by 6 bases and J by 0 bases, with 12 bases between the two germline ends. The CDR3 extends over 15 amino acids. The CDR3 is CASSLLIPSYNEQFF. The CDR3 DNA reads as TGTGCCAGCAGCCTTCTCATCCCCTCCTACAATGAGCAGTTCTTC.

The chain recombines TRBV20-1 with TRBJ2-5, with a possible D match to TRBD2 (6 bases). The germline V gene encodes CDR1 DFQATT and CDR2 SNEGSKA (reference sequence). V was cut by 3 bases and J by 6 bases, with 17 bases left in between. This CDR3 region has 14 residues. The CDR3, as DNA: TGCAGTGCTAGTACGGGGGAGACTCTTCAGACCCAGTACTTC. Residues: CSASTGETLQTQYF.

This clonotype was picked up a small number of times. The J gene is TRBJ1-1, the V gene TRBV5-1; 8 bases align to TRBD1. Looked up from germline, CDR1 is SGHRS and CDR2 is YFSETQ. V gave up 0 bases and J gave up 0 bases; unmatched junction bases: 16. The CDR3 length is 20 residues. The chain's CDR3 is CASSLVFWRDRGFMNTEAFF. For the CDR3, the DNA is TGCGCCAGCAGCTTGGTTTTTTGGCGAGACAGGGGTTTCATGAACACTGAAGCTTTCTTT.

The chain recombines TRBV5-1 with TRBJ2-7; a possible D gene is TRBD1 (5 bases). The CDR3 has 13 amino acids. Germline V gene data show CDR1 as SGHRS and CDR2 as YFSETQ. V gave up 4 bases and J gave up 4 bases, with 12 bases separating them. The CDR3: CASSGANLYEQYF. CDR3 nucleotides: TGCGCCAGCAGCGGGGCAAATCTTTACGAGCAGTACTTC.

This clonotype has at least ten counts. The rearrangement joins TRBV11-2 to TRBJ2-2; D gene uncertain. This CDR3 region has 13 residues. CDR1 is SGHAT and CDR2 is FQNNGV in the germline V gene. V was pared by 1 base and J by 4 bases, with 4 bases between. The CDR3 nucleotides read TGTGCCAGCAGCTTAGTTGGCACCGGGGAGCTGTTTTTT. As protein: CASSLVGTGELFF.

The sample holds many counts of this clonotype. The chain couples TRBV20-1 to TRBJ2-1; TRBD2 is a possible D gene (7 bases). Germline assignment: CDR1 DFQATT and CDR2 SNEGSKA (reference sequence). This CDR3 is 15 amino acids long. Trimming removed 5 bases from V and 8 bases from J, with 22 bases in between. The CDR3 DNA reads as TGCAGTGCTTCCTGGGACCGGGGGGCTATTGATGAGCAGTTCTTC. It yields the protein CSASWDRGAIDEQFF.

The chain recombines TRBV10-3 with TRBJ1-6; the D is unclear. Per the germline V gene, CDR1 is ENHRY and CDR2 is SYGVKD. Trimming shortened V by 5 bases and J by 6 bases, and 14 bases separated the two germline ends. The CDR3 is made up of 15 amino acids. CDR3 DNA sequence: TGTGCCATCAGTCTGGCTGAAAGGGCTAATTCACCCCTCCACTTT. Amino acids: CAISLAERANSPLHF.

This clonotype was seen many times. The chain carries TRBV5-6 and TRBJ1-2; TRBD1 agrees at 10 bases. This CDR3 spans 14 amino acids. Germline CDR1 is SGHDT and CDR2 is YYEEEE. The V segment lost 4 bases and the J segment 4 bases; nucleotides outside the gene matches: 4. The CDR3 spells CASSPGTGVYGYTF. The CDR3 DNA is TGTGCCAGCAGCCCCGGGACAGGGGTCTATGGCTACACCTTC.

The chain carries TRBV27 and TRBJ1-1; 7 bases are shared with TRBD1. Germline CDR1 and CDR2: MNHEY and SMNVEV (reference sequence). The CDR3 has 17 residues. Losses at the gene ends were 3 bases for V and 6 bases for J; bases not matched to a gene: 16. DNA of the CDR3: TGTGCCAGCAGTTTTTATAGCCCGGACAGGCGTGGCGCTGAAGCTTTCTTT. The encoded protein is CASSFYSPDRRGAEAFF.

This chain connects TRBV11-2 to TRBJ2-3, with 7 bases that match TRBD1. The CDR3 runs to 14 residues. In germline, CDR1 is SGHAT, CDR2 FQNNGV. The trim removed 8 bases at V and 0 bases at J, leaving 5 bases unmatched. CDR3 in amino acids: CASGDSPSTDTQYF. The CDR3 DNA is TGTGCCAGCGGGGACAGCCCTAGCACAGATACGCAGTATTTT.

The chain uses TRBV29-1 and TRBJ2-2; D is unresolved. Germline CDR1 and CDR2: SQVTM and ANQGSEA. The CDR3 loop spans 13 amino acids. V gave up 6 bases and J gave up 1 base, with 9 bases separating them. The CDR3 nucleotides are TGCAGCGTCCGGATGGTGAACACCGGGGAGCTGTTTTTT. It encodes CSVRMVNTGELFF.

This clonotype has just a few counts. This chain joins TRBV20-1 and TRBJ2-4, with 16 bases fitting TRBD2. J gave up 1 base and V 5 bases, and 11 bases lay outside the gene matches. The CDR3 spans 19 residues. Per the germline V gene, CDR1 is DFQATT and CDR2 is SNEGSKA (reference sequence). CDR3 nucleotide sequence: TGCAGTGCTCCCGAGGGACTAGCGGGGGGGCCTTGGGCCAAAAACATTCAGTACTTC. It yields the protein CSAPEGLAGGPWAKNIQYF.

This rearrangement joins TRBV4-3 to TRBJ2-1; tentatively, D is TRBD1 or TRBD2 (7 bases each). Germline V CDR1 and CDR2: LGHNA, YSLEER. The CDR3 extends over 15 amino acids. V shed 1 base and J shed 9 bases, with 16 bases lying between them. DNA of the CDR3: TGCGCCAGCAGCCAAGTCGCAGGGGGGGCCAGTGAGCAGTTCTTC. The encoded protein is CASSQVAGGASEQFF.

The V and J genes are TRBV12-5 and TRBJ2-7; D remains unclear. This CDR3 region has 17 residues. V was shortened by 2 bases and J by 2 bases, with 19 bases between the two germline ends. Germline CDR1 LGHNT, CDR2 FRNRAP. In nucleotides, the CDR3 is TGTGCTAGTGGTTTGAATTTATGGGTCCCCATCCCCTACGAGCAGTACTTC. Protein product: CASGLNLWVPIPYEQYF.

J is TRBJ1-4 and V is TRBV29-1; D is undetermined. This CDR3 contains 13 residues. V lost 7 bases, J lost 5 bases, and 14 bases lay in between. From germline, CDR1 is SQVTM and CDR2 ANQGSEA. CDR3 in amino acids: CSARTPENEKLFF. The CDR3 bases are TGCAGCGCCCGGACGCCGGAGAATGAAAAACTGTTTTTT.

This clonotype was found a few times. The chain carries TRBV6-1 and TRBJ1-2; a possible D gene is TRBD1 (6 bases). The CDR3 contains 16 residues. CDR1 is MNHNS and CDR2 is SASEGT in the germline V gene. The V end lost 7 bases, the J end lost 1 base, and 19 bases lay between the germline ends. The DNA for the CDR3 is TGTGCCAGCACCATGCAAGGTGGAGGGGGTAACTATGGCTACACCTTC. This sequence encodes CASTMQGGGGNYGYTF.

The gene calls are TRBV10-3 and TRBJ2-7; TRBD1 aligns across 7 bases. The CDR3 loop spans 14 amino acids. V gave up 4 bases and J gave up 2 bases; unmatched junction bases: 5. Germline V gives CDR1 ENHRY, CDR2 SYGVKD. The CDR3 sequence: CAISVTGATYEQYF. In nucleotides, the CDR3 is TGTGCCATCAGTGTTACAGGGGCGACCTACGAGCAGTACTTC.

The chain couples TRBV20-1 to TRBJ1-5; D ambiguous. CDR1 is DFQATT and CDR2 is SNEGSKA in the germline V gene (reference sequence). Trimming cost V 3 bases and J 2 bases, with 14 bases left between them. The CDR3 contains 15 residues. Written as DNA, the CDR3 is TGCAGTGCTAGTCCCGTCGTTGCGGGCAATCAGCCCCAGCATTTT. This sequence encodes CSASPVVAGNQPQHF.

This clonotype is deemed medium-sized. The chain recombines TRBV12-3 or TRBV12-4 with TRBJ2-2, with D maybe TRBD1 (6 bases). Trimming left V 6 bases short and J 4 bases short, with 12 bases between. The CDR3 has 14 amino acids. This CDR3 reads CASRAGTTTGELFF. The CDR3 DNA reads TGTGCCAGCAGGGCCGGGACAACCACCGGGGAGCTGTTTTTT.